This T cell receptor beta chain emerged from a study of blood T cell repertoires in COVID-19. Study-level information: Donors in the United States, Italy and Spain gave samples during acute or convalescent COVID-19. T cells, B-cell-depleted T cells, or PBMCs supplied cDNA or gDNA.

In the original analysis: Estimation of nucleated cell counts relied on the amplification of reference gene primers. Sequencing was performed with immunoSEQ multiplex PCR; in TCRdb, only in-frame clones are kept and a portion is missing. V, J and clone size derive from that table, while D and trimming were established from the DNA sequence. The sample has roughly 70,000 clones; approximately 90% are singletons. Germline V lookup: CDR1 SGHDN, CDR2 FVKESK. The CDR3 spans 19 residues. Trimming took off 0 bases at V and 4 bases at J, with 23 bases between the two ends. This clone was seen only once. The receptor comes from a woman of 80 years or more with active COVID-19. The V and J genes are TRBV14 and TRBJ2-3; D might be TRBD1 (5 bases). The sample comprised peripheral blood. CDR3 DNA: TGTGCCAGCAGCCAAGAATTATTTCAGGGAAGGGTCTACCCAGATACGCAGTATTTT. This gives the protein CASSQELFQGRVYPDTQYF.